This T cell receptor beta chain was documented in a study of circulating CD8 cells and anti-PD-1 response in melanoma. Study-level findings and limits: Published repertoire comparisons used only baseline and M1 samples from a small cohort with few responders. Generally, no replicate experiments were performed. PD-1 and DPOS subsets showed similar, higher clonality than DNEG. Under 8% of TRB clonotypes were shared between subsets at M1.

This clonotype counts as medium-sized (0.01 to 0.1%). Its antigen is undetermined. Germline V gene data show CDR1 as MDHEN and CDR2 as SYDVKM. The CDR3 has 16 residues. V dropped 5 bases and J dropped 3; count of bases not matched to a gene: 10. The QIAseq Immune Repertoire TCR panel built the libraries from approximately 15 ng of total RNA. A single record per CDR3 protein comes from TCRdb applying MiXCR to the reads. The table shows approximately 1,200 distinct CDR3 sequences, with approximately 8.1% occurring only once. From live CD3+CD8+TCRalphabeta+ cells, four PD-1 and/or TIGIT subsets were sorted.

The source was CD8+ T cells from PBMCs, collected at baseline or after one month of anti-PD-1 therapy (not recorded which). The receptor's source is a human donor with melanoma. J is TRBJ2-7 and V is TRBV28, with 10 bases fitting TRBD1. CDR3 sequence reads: CASSADRDRGVYEQYF. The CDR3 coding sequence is TGTGCCAGCAGTGCTGACCGGGACAGGGGAGTCTACGAGCAGTACTTC.